This T cell receptor (beta chain) was profiled in a study of blood T cell repertoires in COVID-19. On the study more broadly: Both acute and convalescent COVID-19 samples were obtained from the United States, Italy and Spain. PBMCs, B-cell-depleted T cells, or T cells were the source of the cDNA or gDNA that made up the material.

V shed 0 bases and J shed 4 bases, with 13 bases lying between them. This CDR3 has 15 amino acids. Germline V CDR1 and CDR2: SGDLS, YYNGEE. Per the authors' pipeline: How many nucleated cells were present was estimated from reference gene primer amplification. The method was immunoSEQ multiplex PCR; TCRdb's version includes in-frame clones alone and lacks a portion of them. From that table come the V and J calls and clone size; the DNA was used to work out D and trimming. The sample lists about 87,000 clones, under 85% occurring once. This chain connects TRBV9 to TRBJ1-1; D may be TRBD1 (6 bases). The receptor was isolated from a woman in her 70s with acute or convalescent COVID-19. Source material: peripheral blood. CDR3 sequence (DNA): TGTGCCAGCAGCGTAGGGGCAGGGGCTGCCACTGAAGCTTTCTTT. Translation gives CASSVGAGAATEAFF.